These 2 T cell receptor beta chains were all obtained from the same sample, sequenced in a study of shared clonotypes between healthy human individuals. Data came from immunoSEQ multiplex PCR; TCRdb stores just in-frame clones and leaves some out. The sample carries roughly 2,300,000 clones, around 90% recorded once. Sequences were obtained from naive CD4+ T cells from PBMCs. The subset denotes: CD45RA+ positively selected. Source of these receptors: a man between 18 and 35 years old in good health. Some clones in this sample may be carry-over from other donors' samples.

This sequence joins TRBV9 and TRBJ1-2; TRBD1 might be the D (6 bases). Germline V lookup: CDR1 SGDLS, CDR2 YYNGEE. V was trimmed by 0 bases and J by 2 bases, leaving 11 bases between them. The CDR3 covers 15 residues. The CDR3 here is CASSVEGTGNYGYTF. DNA for the CDR3: TGTGCCAGCAGCGTAGAGGGAACAGGGAACTATGGCTACACCTTC.

The rearrangement uses TRBV5-1 and TRBJ2-7; 9 positions agree with TRBD2. The junction had 4 bases not matched to a gene; V was cut back by 3 bases and J by 3 bases. This CDR3 contains 14 residues. Germline values: CDR1 SGHRS, CDR2 YFSETQ. This chain's CDR3 is CASSSAGGVYEQYF. As DNA, the CDR3 is TGCGCCAGCAGCTCAGCGGGAGGAGTCTACGAGCAGTACTTC.